This paragraph covers one T cell receptor beta chain sequence. CDR1 is SGHTS and CDR2 is YDEGEE in the germline V gene. The CDR3 runs 15 residues. V lost 1 base and J lost 4, with 9 bases in between. These data originate in a study of cytomegalovirus exposure and HLA in healthy donors. PCR employed 60 Vbeta and 13 Jbeta primers. The method was immunoSEQ multiplex PCR; TCRdb's version includes in-frame clones alone and lacks a portion of them. This table has tens of thousands of clones, 65% to 80% appearing once. This clonotype was sampled from a man younger than 45 in good health and CMV-seropositive. V and J are TRBV5-8 and TRBJ2-6, with TRBD2 as a possible D gene (6 bases). Material: PBMCs. The CDR3 sequence is CASSLRGSGANVLTF. CDR3 sequence (DNA): TGTGCCAGCAGCTTGCGGGGGTCCGGGGCCAACGTCCTGACTTTC.